Listed here are 10 T cell receptor beta chains from one sample, sequenced in a study of a mutant IDH1 vaccine in newly diagnosed glioma. Sequencing was performed with immunoSEQ multiplex PCR; in TCRdb, only in-frame clones are kept and a portion is missing. The data show tens of thousands of clones, 80% to 90% seen once. Documented time point: baseline, week 1 (first vaccination visit). Treatment described: pre-vaccination baseline after standard-of-care therapy. The input for sequencing was PBMCs, taken from a glioma patient treated with radiotherapy, temozolomide or both. These TCRs come from a woman aged 50 to 65 with glioma.

J is TRBJ1-2 and V is TRBV5-1; D may be TRBD1 (5 bases). The CDR3 has 13 amino acids. Germline V CDR1 and CDR2: SGHRS, YFSETQ. V was clipped by 4 bases and J by 8 bases, with 15 bases between them. The CDR3 DNA follows: TGCGCCAGCAGCCGCGACGGACGGGACGGCTACACCTTC. Residues: CASSRDGRDGYTF.

The V gene is TRBV18, the J gene TRBJ1-1; 8 bases are shared with TRBD1. Germline V gene sequence: CDR1 KGHSH, CDR2 LQKENI. The CDR3 runs 16 residues. Trimming cost V 3 bases and J 4 bases; bases outside gene matches: 10. CDR3 coding DNA: TGTGCCAGCTCACCCCCCGGACAGGGAGCCGGCACTGAAGCTTTCTTT. As protein: CASSPPGQGAGTEAFF. Supplemented by reference TRBV18 and TRBJ1-1, the full variable domain reads NAGVMQNPRHLVRRRGQEARLRCSPMKGHSHVYWYRQLPEEGLKFMVYLQKENIIDESGMPKERFSAEFPKEGPSILRIQQVVRGDSAAYFCASSPPGQGAGTEAFFGQGTRLTVV.

The chain has TRBV7-9 and TRBJ1-1, with D uncertain. The germline gives CDR1 SEHNR, CDR2 FQNEAQ (reference sequence). This CDR3 comprises 13 residues. V was pared by 4 bases and J by 0 bases, with 6 bases between. The CDR3 sequence is CASSSPMNTEAFF. CDR3 DNA sequence: TGTGCCAGCAGCTCCCCAATGAACACTGAAGCTTTCTTT.

The chain is built from TRBV7-2 and TRBJ2-5; D perhaps matches TRBD2 (5 bases). CDR1 and CDR2 (germline): SGHTA, FQGNSA. With 5 bases removed from V and 7 bases from J, the gap between germline ends came to 14 bases. CDR3 length equals 13 residues. CDR3 DNA sequence: TGTGCCAGCAGCCGGAGCTCCCGGGGGACCCAGTACTTC. This encodes CASSRSSRGTQYF.

In the case of this clone: A junction boundary mismatches the germline segment, possibly from a read error. This chain joins TRBV4-2 and TRBJ1-6, with 10 bases lining up with TRBD1. Germline V gives CDR1 LGHNA, CDR2 YNFKEQ. The CDR3 length is 11 residues. CDR3: CASSQGRDRGF. Here the CDR3 DNA reads TGTGCCAGCAGCCAGGGCCGGGACAGGGGATTT.

The CDR3 here is CASSEVRFTEAFF. In nucleotides, the CDR3 is TGTGCCAGCAGTGAAGTCAGGTTTACTGAAGCTTTCTTT. This chain connects TRBV6-1 to TRBJ1-1; no reliable D call. The CDR3 consists of 13 residues. CDR1 and CDR2 from the germline V gene are MNHNS and SASEGT. The V end was cut by 1 base, the J end by 5 bases, with 8 bases between.

This clone was recorded a few times. The DNA for the CDR3 is TGTGCCAGTAGTCCCCCCGGACAGGGATCTCGTGAAAAACTGTTTTTT. Amino acids: CASSPPGQGSREKLFF. The chain is built from TRBV19 and TRBJ1-4; 8 nucleotides agree with TRBD1. V trimming: 5 bases; J trimming: 7 bases; junction bases outside the gene matches: 12. CDR1 is LNHDA, CDR2 SQIVND, per germline (reference sequence). The CDR3 length is 16 residues.

The V call is TRBV4-1, the J call TRBJ1-3; D is unclear. The germline V gene encodes CDR1 MGHRA and CDR2 YSYEKL. The CDR3 has 16 amino acids. Trimming removed 1 base at V and 0 bases at J, with 10 bases between. The CDR3: CASSQADTRSGNTIYF. The CDR3 nucleotides read TGCGCCAGCAGCCAAGCCGACACGCGCTCTGGAAACACCATATATTTT.

This clone was detected once. The chain recombines TRBV2 with TRBJ1-3; D gene unclear. This CDR3 is 14 amino acids long. Deletions cut 4 bases from V and 0 bases from J, with 7 bases between. The germline V gene has CDR1 SNHLY and CDR2 FYNNEI. As DNA, the CDR3 is TGTGCCAGCAGTGCATCGCTCTCTGGAAACACCATATATTTT. Residues: CASSASLSGNTIYF.

The chain is built from TRBV27 and TRBJ2-7; D is unresolved. The germline gives CDR1 MNHEY, CDR2 SMNVEV (reference sequence). V dropped 2 bases and J dropped 1 base, with 6 bases sitting between them. This CDR3 has 13 amino acids. CDR3 coding DNA: TGTGCCAGCAGTTTAACGACGTCCTACGAGCAGTACTTC. This gives the protein CASSLTTSYEQYF.